This T cell receptor beta chain stems from a study of blood T cell repertoires in COVID-19. Trimming removed 3 bases from V and 2 bases from J; junction bases left unmatched: 1. Germline assignment: CDR1 MNHEY and CDR2 SMNVEV (reference sequence). The CDR3 is made up of 13 amino acids. In the authors' workflow: Amplification of reference gene primers provided the estimated nucleated cell counts. The data were produced by immunoSEQ multiplex PCR, yet TCRdb's version contains in-frame clones alone and is incomplete. The DNA gave D and trimming, while V, J and clone size come from that table. The top ten hold 11% of the sample, which has roughly 150,000 clones, about four fifths seen once. This clone is a singleton in its sample.

The sequencing input was peripheral blood. This receptor was obtained from a man in his 70s with active or convalescent COVID-19. The rearrangement links TRBV27 to TRBJ2-7; 7 nucleotides line up with TRBD1. The CDR3 DNA follows: TGTGCCAGCAGTTTGGGGACAGCCTACGAGCAGTACTTC. Its translation: CASSLGTAYEQYF.